This TCR beta chain was identified in a study of vaccination effects on CD4 cells after COVID-19. Points from the study as a whole: The study found marked clonal contraction of infection- and vaccine-induced clones late after vaccination.

This CDR3 is 15 amino acids long. Germline loops: CDR1 SGHRS, CDR2 YFSETQ. Trimming cost V 3 bases and J 10 bases; bases outside gene matches: 8. Method: immunoSEQ multiplex PCR; TCRdb's copy keeps in-frame clones and lacks some. The sample consists of 20,000 to 25,000 clones, around 72% of them appearing once. Sequencing in the ViraFEST assay came after antigen-specific CD4+ T cells had been expanded with viral peptide pools, which were used to stimulate PBMC. Following a roughly eleven-day culture, CD4+ T cells were purified. On day 3 and again on day 7, half the medium was replaced with IL-2 medium. For this clone: No antigen is known for it.

The genes are TRBV5-1 and TRBJ1-6; 9 nucleotides align to TRBD1. Sample: CD4+ T cells from PBMCs cultured with HCoV-229E spike peptides, taken before COVID-19 vaccination. The receptor was isolated from a human donor who received a COVID-19 vaccine. CDR3 amino acids: CASSSVGQGGSPLHF. CDR3 coding DNA: TGCGCCAGCAGCTCTGTGGGACAGGGTGGCTCACCCCTCCACTTT.